The 31 T cell receptor beta chains presented below share a single source sample, sequenced in a study of blood T cell repertoires in COVID-19. TCRdb's copy holds only in-frame clones and misses some; the assay was immunoSEQ multiplex PCR. The sample holds approximately 82,000 clones, roughly 90% seen once. Sequenced input: PBMCs or T cells enriched from blood (not recorded which). Receptor source: a woman aged 50 to 65 with acute COVID-19.

The chain carries TRBV7-2 and TRBJ2-7; weak D call: TRBD1 (6 bases). The V and J ends lost 1 base and 6 bases respectively, with 10 bases between them. This CDR3 has 13 residues. Germline CDR1 is SGHTA and CDR2 is FQGNSA. The CDR3: CASSLDADSEQYF. DNA for the CDR3: TGTGCCAGCAGCTTAGACGCGGACAGCGAGCAGTACTTC.

The rearrangement uses TRBV5-6 and TRBJ2-7, with D possibly TRBD2 on 5 matching bases. The CDR3 has 17 amino acids. V shed 2 bases and J shed 0 bases, with 18 bases lying between them. The germline gives CDR1 SGHDT, CDR2 YYEEEE. The CDR3 DNA reads TGTGCCAGCAGCTTTGGCCCGCTAGCTCTGAGCTCCTACGAGCAGTACTTC. Its protein product is CASSFGPLALSSYEQYF. The full variable domain, in which reference TRBV5-6 and TRBJ2-7 provide the parts outside the CDR3, is DAGVTQSPTHLIKTRGQQVTLRCSPKSGHDTVSWYQQALGQGPQFIFQYYEEEERQRGNFPDRFSGHQFPNYSSELNVNALLLGDSALYLCASSFGPLALSSYEQYFGPGTRLTVT.

The V call is TRBV5-5, the J call TRBJ2-7; D might be TRBD1 (5 bases). Trimming removed 1 base at V and 6 bases at J, with 11 bases between. Germline V gene sequence: CDR1 SGHKS, CDR2 YYEKEE (reference sequence). There are 13 residues in the CDR3. The CDR3 protein is CASSLFAGPEQYF. DNA of the CDR3: TGTGCCAGCAGCTTGTTCGCAGGGCCCGAGCAGTACTTC.

The chain couples TRBV6-2 or TRBV6-3 to TRBJ2-7, with D perhaps matching TRBD1 (6 bases). Germline-derived CDR1 and CDR2 are MNHEY and SVGEGT. The CDR3 has 18 amino acids. V was pared by 2 bases and J by 2 bases, with 22 bases between. The CDR3 is CASSYPLVPGQIAYEQYF. CDR3 DNA: TGTGCCAGCAGTTACCCACTGGTCCCAGGACAGATAGCCTACGAGCAGTACTTC.

The chain couples TRBV11-3 to TRBJ2-7, with D possibly matching TRBD1 (6 bases). The CDR3 length is 13 residues. Looked up from germline, CDR1 is SGHNT and CDR2 is YENEEA. The V and J ends lost 5 bases and 6 bases respectively, with 14 bases between them. The CDR3 loop reads CASSQQGSGEQYF. The DNA for the CDR3 is TGTGCCAGCAGCCAACAGGGATCGGGCGAGCAGTACTTC.

The V and J genes are TRBV2 and TRBJ2-2; the D gene is possibly TRBD2 (6 bases). Germline V gives CDR1 SNHLY, CDR2 FYNNEI. This CDR3 has 13 residues. Between the trimmed V and J ends, which lost 4 bases and 8 bases, there was a span of 11 bases. The CDR3 sequence is CASSAVAVGELFF. The CDR3 bases are TGTGCCAGCAGTGCGGTAGCGGTTGGGGAGCTGTTTTTT.

The chain couples TRBV7-9 to TRBJ1-5; possibly TRBD1 for D (6 bases). The germline V gene encodes CDR1 SEHNR and CDR2 FQNEAQ (reference sequence). The CDR3 loop spans 17 amino acids. With 5 bases removed from V and 0 bases from J, the gap between germline ends came to 17 bases. CDR3 amino acids: CASSQTTGHLSNQPQHF. The DNA for the CDR3 is TGTGCCAGCAGCCAAACCACGGGACATCTTAGCAATCAGCCCCAGCATTTT.

V usage is TRBV12-3 or TRBV12-4 and J usage is TRBJ1-1; 7 positions agree with TRBD1. V was clipped by 4 bases and J by 7 bases; unmatched bases: 6. The CDR3 runs to 13 residues. The DNA for the CDR3 is TGTGCCAGCAGTTACTCGGGACAGATTGAAGCTTTCTTT. Translating gives CASSYSGQIEAFF.

The chain joins TRBV10-2 to TRBJ1-1; a weak D match, TRBD1 (5 bases). The V end was cut by 2 bases, the J end by 5 bases, with 9 bases between. Germline CDR1 WSHSY, CDR2 SAAADI. The CDR3 runs to 13 residues. The CDR3 protein is CASSERGITEAFF. Written as DNA, the CDR3 is TGCGCCAGCAGTGAGAGGGGAATTACTGAAGCTTTCTTT.

The gene calls are TRBV9 and TRBJ2-2; the D gene is possibly TRBD1 (6 bases). This CDR3 spans 14 amino acids. Germline V CDR1 and CDR2: SGDLS, YYNGEE. The V and J ends lost 7 bases and 3 bases respectively, with 13 bases between them. CDR3 DNA: TGTGCCAGCGAATCAGGGGTTGACACCGGGGAGCTGTTTTTT. Amino acid sequence: CASESGVDTGELFF.

CDR3: CASRPPGQGDYGYTF. The CDR3 DNA reads TGTGCCAGCAGGCCACCGGGACAGGGTGACTATGGCTACACCTTC. V is TRBV11-3 and J is TRBJ1-2, with TRBD1 identical over 9 bases. The CDR3 runs to 15 residues. Losses at the gene ends were 6 bases for V and 3 bases for J; bases not matched to a gene: 8. The V gene's germline CDR1 is SGHNT and CDR2 YENEEA.

This chain links TRBV7-9 with TRBJ1-4; tentatively, D is TRBD1 (5 bases). The CDR3 covers 15 residues. Trimming shortened V by 1 base and J by 5 bases, and 11 bases separated the two germline ends. CDR1 and CDR2 from the germline V gene are SEHNR and FQNEAQ (reference sequence). The CDR3 DNA follows: TGTGCCAGCAGCTTAGTAGCAGGGTTGAATGAAAAACTGTTTTTT. This sequence encodes CASSLVAGLNEKLFF.

The rearrangement uses TRBV13 and TRBJ2-1; D is unclear. V was pared by 3 bases and J by 9 bases, with 6 bases between. Germline CDR1 and CDR2: PRHDT and FYEKMQ (reference sequence). This CDR3 contains 11 residues. This chain's CDR3 is CASSFRGEQFF. The CDR3 coding sequence is TGTGCCAGCAGCTTTCGAGGTGAGCAGTTCTTC.

V usage is TRBV3-1 (or the pseudogene TRBV3-2) and J usage is TRBJ1-1; TRBD1 is a possible D gene (6 bases). Germline V CDR1 and CDR2: LGHDT, YNNKEL (reference sequence). The CDR3 spans 14 residues. V was clipped by 5 bases and J by 1 base, with 11 bases between them. The CDR3 loop reads CASSFRTANTEAFF. The CDR3 DNA sequence: TGTGCCAGCAGCTTCCGGACAGCGAACACTGAAGCTTTCTTT.

The V gene is TRBV11-2, the J gene TRBJ2-7; D is possibly TRBD2 (6 bases). CDR3 length: 16 residues. V was shortened by 4 bases and J by 3 bases, with 19 bases between the two germline ends. Germline loops: CDR1 SGHAT, CDR2 FQNNGV. CDR3 in DNA: TGTGCCAGCAGCTCCCGAAGCGGAAGGGGACTCTACGAGCAGTACTTC. Translating it yields CASSSRSGRGLYEQYF. Full variable domain (missing parts from reference TRBV11-2 and TRBJ2-7): EAGVAQSPRYKIIEKRQSVAFWCNPISGHATLYWYQQILGQGPKLLIQFQNNGVVDDSQLPKDRFSAERLKGVDSTLKIQPAKLEDSAVYLCASSSRSGRGLYEQYFGPGTRLTVT.

In this sample, this clone turned up a few times. The rearrangement links TRBV9 to TRBJ1-2, with 9 nucleotides matching TRBD1. With 0 bases clipped from V and 11 bases from J, the junction kept 2 bases outside the gene matches. The CDR3 has 12 residues. Germline loops: CDR1 SGDLS, CDR2 YYNGEE. The CDR3 here is CASSVGQGGYTF. As DNA, the CDR3 is TGTGCCAGCAGCGTAGGACAGGGGGGATACACCTTC.

The genes are TRBV15 and TRBJ2-1; 7 nucleotides align to TRBD2. This CDR3 has 18 residues. J lost 7 bases, V lost 0 bases, and 15 bases had no gene match. The germline CDR1 and CDR2 sequences are LNHNV and YYDKDF (reference sequence). CDR3 in DNA: TGTGCCACCAGCAGAGATCGCGGGACTCTAGCGGTGGGGAATGAGCAGTTCTTC. This codes for CATSRDRGTLAVGNEQFF.

This rearrangement joins TRBV11-2 to TRBJ1-1; no clear D gene. V gave up 2 bases and J gave up 3 bases, with 13 bases separating them. The CDR3 is 15 residues long. Looked up from germline, CDR1 is SGHAT and CDR2 is FQNNGV. CDR3 sequence: CASSLQMGTDTEAFF. The DNA for the CDR3 is TGTGCCAGCAGCTTACAAATGGGCACCGACACTGAAGCTTTCTTT.

In this sample, this clone turned up a few times. The chain is built from TRBV24-1 and TRBJ1-2, with 9 nucleotides matching TRBD1. The germline CDR1 and CDR2 sequences are KGHDR and SFDVKD. This CDR3 spans 14 amino acids. The V segment lost 4 bases and the J segment 4 bases; nucleotides outside the gene matches: 3. Here the CDR3 DNA reads TGTGCCACCAGTGAAACAGGGGGCCCCTATGGCTACACCTTC. Residues: CATSETGGPYGYTF.

This clone was counted once. J is TRBJ1-4 and V is TRBV11-3; 8 bases match TRBD1. The J segment lost 2 bases and the V segment lost 4 bases, leaving 3 bases of the junction unmatched. Germline V gene data show CDR1 as SGHNT and CDR2 as YENEEA. This CDR3 has 15 residues. For the CDR3, the DNA is TGTGCCAGCAGCTCCAGGACAGGGACTAATGAAAAACTGTTTTTT. Its protein product is CASSSRTGTNEKLFF.

This chain joins TRBV5-1 and TRBJ2-2; D ambiguous. The germline V gene encodes CDR1 SGHRS and CDR2 YFSETQ. The V end lost 3 bases, the J end lost 1 base, and 13 bases lay between the germline ends. This CDR3 region has 16 residues. In nucleotides, the CDR3 is TGCGCCAGCAGCTCCCTTTCAGGTCTGAACACCGGGGAGCTGTTTTTT. This translates into CASSSLSGLNTGELFF.

A remark on this clone: One junction end disagrees with the germline gene, perhaps due to a read error. The rearrangement uses TRBV7-9 and TRBJ2-3; maybe TRBD2 (6 bases). This CDR3 is 8 amino acids long. Germline lookup yields CDR1 SEHNR and CDR2 FQNEAQ (reference sequence). CDR3 bases: TGTGCCAGCAGCTTCGGGAGCTTT. This sequence encodes CASSFGSF.

The CDR3 DNA follows: TGTGCCAGCAGCTTAGACGGCGGTGGCTCCTACAATGAGCAGTTCTTC. It yields the protein CASSLDGGGSYNEQFF. The chain combines TRBV11-3 with TRBJ2-1; D not resolved. The CDR3 extends over 16 amino acids. Germline lookup yields CDR1 SGHNT and CDR2 YENEEA. Trimming removed 0 bases from V and 0 bases from J, with 9 bases in between.

The chain is built from TRBV18 and TRBJ1-1; a weak D match, TRBD1 (5 bases). V lost 2 bases and J lost 7, with 14 bases in between. The CDR3 spans 14 residues. Germline assignment: CDR1 KGHSH and CDR2 LQKENI. The CDR3 sequence: CASSPEDLGVEAFF. The CDR3 coding sequence is TGTGCCAGCTCACCAGAGGACCTAGGGGTTGAAGCTTTCTTT.

The chain couples TRBV6-5 to TRBJ1-5; D is unclear. This CDR3 is 13 amino acids long. From germline, CDR1 is MNHEY and CDR2 SVGAGI. The germline V and J ends were trimmed by 7 bases and 4 bases, with 11 bases remaining between them. CDR3 region: CASTSRSNQPQHF. The CDR3 region has the DNA TGTGCCAGCACTAGCAGGTCAAATCAGCCCCAGCATTTT.

Only one count was recorded for this clone. The chain has TRBV18 and TRBJ1-2; TRBD1 agrees at 8 bases. CDR1 and CDR2 (germline): KGHSH, LQKENI. This CDR3 has 13 amino acids. V dropped 8 bases and J dropped 4; count of bases not matched to a gene: 6. For the CDR3, the DNA is TGTGCCAGCCTGGGACAGGCGGCCTATGGCTACACCTTC. Translation gives CASLGQAAYGYTF.

V and J are TRBV5-4 and TRBJ2-7; the D gene is possibly TRBD1 (8 bases). Germline CDR1 SGHNT, CDR2 YYREEE (reference sequence). The CDR3 is 15 residues long. Trimming took off 5 bases at V and 2 bases at J, with 17 bases between the two ends. CDR3 protein: CASSQAGQATYEQYF. CDR3 DNA: TGTGCCAGCAGTCAAGCGGGACAGGCCACCTACGAGCAGTACTTC.

The rearrangement joins TRBV18 to TRBJ1-1, with 7 bases matching TRBD1. There are 14 residues in the CDR3. V shed 4 bases and J 3 bases; nucleotides not matched to a gene: 5. CDR1 and CDR2 (germline): KGHSH, LQKENI. The CDR3 coding sequence is TGTGCCAGCTCACTCAGGACAGGCCACACTGAAGCTTTCTTT. Translating it yields CASSLRTGHTEAFF. Variable domain in full (rest from reference TRBV18 and TRBJ1-1): NAGVMQNPRHLVRRRGQEARLRCSPMKGHSHVYWYRQLPEEGLKFMVYLQKENIIDESGMPKERFSAEFPKEGPSILRIQQVVRGDSAAYFCASSLRTGHTEAFFGQGTRLTVV.

V and J are TRBV5-1 and TRBJ2-2, with 7 bases identical to TRBD1. Per germline, CDR1 SGHRS and CDR2 YFSETQ. The CDR3 is 13 residues long. J was trimmed by 3 bases and V by 4 bases; bases with no gene match: 0. The chain's CDR3 is CASSRGHTGELFF. The CDR3 DNA reads TGCGCCAGCAGCAGGGGGCACACCGGGGAGCTGTTTTTT. Full variable domain (rest looked up from reference TRBV5-1 and TRBJ2-2): KAGVTQTPRYLIKTRGQQVTLSCSPISGHRSVSWYQQTPGQGLQFLFEYFSETQRNKGNFPGRFSGRQFSNSRSEMNVSTLELGDSALYLCASSRGHTGELFFGEGSRLTVL.

This clone was seen a single time. The chain employs TRBV24-1 and TRBJ1-2; 7 positions agree with TRBD1. CDR1 is KGHDR and CDR2 is SFDVKD in the germline V gene. With V trimmed by 9 bases and J by 5 bases, 11 bases remained unmatched. This CDR3 comprises 14 residues. DNA for the CDR3: TGTGCCACCTTCGGACAGGTCCTTGGTTATGGCTACACCTTC. The encoded protein is CATFGQVLGYGYTF.

V and J are TRBV5-4 and TRBJ2-1, with 7 bases matching TRBD1. The length of the CDR3 is 16 residues. In germline, CDR1 is SGHNT, CDR2 YYREEE (reference sequence). V was pared by 4 bases and J by 2 bases, with 9 bases of the junction left unmatched. The CDR3 sequence: CASSQGPGTAYNEQFF. CDR3 DNA sequence: TGTGCCAGCAGCCAGGGGCCCGGGACAGCCTACAATGAGCAGTTCTTC.